The 4 T cell receptor beta chains reported below all come from one sample, sequenced in a study of early T cells in non-severe SARS-CoV-2 infection. TCRdb independently ran MiXCR on the 5' RACE reads; one entry per CDR3 protein. Of some 36,000 distinct CDR3 sequences in the sample, 5.9% were seen once. Sequencing was performed on whole blood. All receptors come from an adult who was a healthcare worker with PCR-confirmed SARS-CoV-2 infection or an uninfected control (not recorded which).

This clonotype was detected a few times. This rearrangement joins TRBV14 to TRBJ2-5; the match to TRBD1 covers 7 bases. Germline lookup yields CDR1 SGHDN and CDR2 FVKESK. J was trimmed by 2 bases and V by 2 bases; bases with no gene match: 8. The CDR3 consists of 16 residues. The CDR3 DNA is TGTGCCAGCAGCCAATTGGATAGGGGGCATCAAGAGACCCAGTACTTC. It encodes CASSQLDRGHQETQYF.

This clonotype was observed many times. The V gene is TRBV4-1, the J gene TRBJ2-2, with a weak D call TRBD1 (6 bases). The CDR3 consists of 17 residues. The V gene lost 4 bases and the J gene lost 1 base, with 16 bases spanning the gap. Germline CDR1 MGHRA, CDR2 YSYEKL. For the CDR3, the DNA is TGCGCCAGCAGCCTTTATCACGGGACAATGAACACCGGGGAGCTGTTTTTT. Protein sequence: CASSLYHGTMNTGELFF.

This clonotype was seen many times. The V gene is TRBV7-2, the J gene TRBJ1-6; D call uncertain. The germline V and J ends were trimmed by 2 bases and 10 bases, with 12 bases remaining between them. From germline, CDR1 is SGHTA and CDR2 FQGNSA. The CDR3 totals 14 residues. The CDR3 region is CASSLTGSGSPLHF. The CDR3, as DNA: TGTGCCAGCAGCTTAACCGGCTCTGGGTCACCCCTCCACTTT.

V and J are TRBV25-1 and TRBJ1-1; 10 positions match TRBD1. The CDR3 runs 16 residues. Trimming removed 2 bases from V and 4 bases from J; junction bases left unmatched: 7. Germline V gene sequence: CDR1 MGHDK, CDR2 SYGVNS. CDR3 DNA: TGTGCCAGCAGTGAAATCCGGGACAGGGGATCCACTGAAGCTTTCTTT. It yields the protein CASSEIRDRGSTEAFF.